This TCR beta chain is from a study of T cells in Graves' hyperthyroidism and ophthalmopathy. Background on the study: Peripheral blood was obtained at initial diagnosis, preceding any treatment. Findings and limits, study-wide: In validation, the model predicted ophthalmopathy. These predictions came a median roughly 6.5 months before onset. Most expanded thyroid clonotypes above 0.001 also appeared in blood.

Extraction of PBMCs used 9 to 10 ml of fresh peripheral blood. Amplified TCR beta CDR3 regions derived from RNA transcripts. HTBI primers were employed in a first-round RT-PCR of the TCR CDR3. TCRdb re-analysed the multiplex PCR reads in MiXCR, keeping a single row per CDR3 protein. Of hundreds of thousands of distinct CDR3 sequences listed, about 13% are singletons. This clonotype occurred many times. Antigen: not known. The CDR3 is made up of 14 amino acids. Per germline, CDR1 DFQATT and CDR2 SNEGSKA (reference sequence). Losses at the gene ends were 4 bases for V and 0 bases for J; bases not matched to a gene: 3.

The chain carries TRBV20-1 and TRBJ1-1; TRBD1 matches at 9 bases. Input material: blood. This TCR derives from a middle-aged woman with Graves' ophthalmopathy. In DNA, the CDR3 is TGCAGTGCTAAGACAGGGGGGATGAACACTGAAGCTTTCTTT. Translating gives CSAKTGGMNTEAFF.